The source of this T cell receptor (beta chain) is a study of CD8 T cells in ankylosing spondylitis. Researchers built TCR beta libraries using quantitative 5'-RACE with molecular barcodes. TCRdb recomputed calls from the 5' RACE reads with MiXCR, one row per CDR3 protein. The table has about 440,000 distinct CDR3 sequences, 17% seen once. V lost 3 bases, J lost 3 bases, and 8 bases lay in between. This CDR3 has 13 amino acids. Germline CDR1 reads MNHEY; CDR2 reads SMNVEV (reference sequence). This clonotype was observed a handful of times. The antigen is undetermined. General study points: Blood of patients with ankylosing spondylitis appeared to be characterized by a TCR beta motif of seven or eight highly homologous variants. There were earlier reports of some motif variants in reactive arthritis synovial fluid and blood. Disease-linked clones were reportedly significantly enriched in matched ankylosing spondylitis synovial fluid.

The clonotype was recovered from a male donor with ankylosing spondylitis. Sequencing used blood, either unsorted or a sorted T cell fraction (not recorded which). The chain employs TRBV27 and TRBJ2-5; perhaps TRBD2 as D (5 bases). The CDR3 coding sequence is TGTGCCAGCAGTTTTCGAGGGAAAGAGACCCAGTACTTC. Translation: CASSFRGKETQYF.